The sequence of this T cell receptor (beta chain) was determined in a study of read filtering for tumor transcriptome and immune sequencing. Study as a whole: Among patients, some 17 were male and approximately 15 female, aged about 45 to 85 (mean around 66).

The CDR3 totals 15 residues. Germline values: CDR1 SGHTA, CDR2 FQGTGA. For this clonotype: One base away lies a much larger clone, so this may be a sequencing read error.

The library was built from around 400 ng RNA with molecular barcoded adaptors for alpha/delta and beta/gamma chains. TCRdb re-derived calls from the reads in MiXCR, one entry per CDR3 protein. Here the sample spans about 58,000 distinct CDR3 sequences, approximately 13% being singletons. The source of this sequence is a donor aged 40 or over with multiple myeloma. Sequences were obtained from a population of CD138-negative cells sorted from bone marrow. The chain has TRBV7-3 and TRBJ1-1; tentative D call: TRBD1 (5 bases). Here the CDR3 reads CASRLTAGMTSEAFF. The CDR3, as DNA: TGTGCCAGCCGCTTAACTGCAGGGATGACGAGTGAAGCTTTCTTT. Complete variable domain (other parts from reference TRBV7-3 and TRBJ1-1): GAGVSQTPSNKVTEKGKYVELRCDPISGHTALYWYRQSLGQGPEFLIYFQGTGAADDSGLPNDRFFAVRPEGSVSTLKIQRTERGDSAVYLCASRLTAGMTSEAFFGQGTRLTVV.